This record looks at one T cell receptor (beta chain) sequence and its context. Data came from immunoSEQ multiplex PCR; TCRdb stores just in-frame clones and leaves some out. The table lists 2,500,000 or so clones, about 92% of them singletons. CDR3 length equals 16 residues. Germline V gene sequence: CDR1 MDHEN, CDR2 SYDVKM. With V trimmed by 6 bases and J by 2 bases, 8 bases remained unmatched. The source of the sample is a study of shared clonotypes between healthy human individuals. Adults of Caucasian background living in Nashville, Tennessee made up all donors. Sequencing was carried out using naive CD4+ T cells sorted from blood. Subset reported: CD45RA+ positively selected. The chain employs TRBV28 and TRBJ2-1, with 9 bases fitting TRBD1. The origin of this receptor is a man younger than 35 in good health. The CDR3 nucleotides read TGTGCCAGCAGCCGCTACCGGGACAGGGCCTACAATGAGCAGTTCTTC. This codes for CASSRYRDRAYNEQFF.